Below are 31 T cell receptor beta chains sequenced from a single sample in a study of early T cells in non-severe SARS-CoV-2 infection. TCRdb re-analysed the 5' RACE reads in MiXCR, keeping a single row per CDR3 protein. The table records roughly 60,000 distinct CDR3 sequences, approximately 10% of them present only once. The specimen was whole blood, collected at baseline. These receptors all stem from an adult who was a healthcare worker with PCR-confirmed SARS-CoV-2 infection or an uninfected control (not recorded which).

The rearrangement links TRBV10-3 to TRBJ2-7; D possibly corresponds to TRBD2 (6 bases). V was trimmed by 7 bases and J by 1 base, leaving 14 bases between them. The CDR3 is 14 residues long. CDR1 ENHRY and CDR2 SYGVKD come from the germline V gene. CDR3 DNA sequence: TGTGCCATCACCCCGGGACTCCCATCCTACGAGCAGTACTTC. It specifies CAITPGLPSYEQYF.

The V call is TRBV27, the J call TRBJ2-7; TRBD2 matches at 11 bases. The CDR3 spans 13 residues. Germline-derived CDR1 and CDR2 are MNHEY and SMNVEV (reference sequence). With 9 bases clipped from V and 0 bases from J, the junction kept 1 base outside the gene matches. The CDR3 spells CASTSGGSYEQYF. Written as DNA, the CDR3 is TGTGCCAGTACTAGCGGGGGCTCCTACGAGCAGTACTTC.

This rearrangement joins TRBV20-1 to TRBJ2-1; 12 nucleotides align to TRBD2. V was clipped by 3 bases and J by 6 bases; unmatched bases: 6. The CDR3 has 15 amino acids. Germline V lookup: CDR1 DFQATT, CDR2 SNEGSKA (reference sequence). The CDR3 DNA is TGCAGTGCTAGCAAACTAGCGGGGGGAAGCAATGAGCAGTTCTTC. Residues: CSASKLAGGSNEQFF.

This clonotype was picked up a small number of times. The V and J genes are TRBV12-3 or TRBV12-4 and TRBJ1-1; D not certain. The CDR3 consists of 15 residues. V lost 0 bases to trimming and J lost 2 bases, with 10 bases between them. For the CDR3, the DNA is TGTGCCAGCAGTTTAGCGGGCCGGAGTAACACTGAAGCTTTCTTT. Amino acid sequence: CASSLAGRSNTEAFF.

This clonotype was detected many times. The chain links TRBV12-3 or TRBV12-4 to TRBJ1-5; 12 bases agree with TRBD1. The CDR3 length is 15 residues. V shed 6 bases and J 6 bases; nucleotides not matched to a gene: 6. In DNA form, the CDR3 reads TGTGCCAGCAGCCCGGGGACAGGGGGCCGTCAGCCCCAGCATTTT. Amino acid sequence: CASSPGTGGRQPQHF.

This clonotype was seen a few times. The chain couples TRBV19 to TRBJ1-5; D is perhaps TRBD1 (6 bases). There are 16 residues in the CDR3. Per germline, CDR1 LNHDA and CDR2 SQIVND (reference sequence). Trimming took off 6 bases at V and 1 base at J, with 16 bases between the two ends. The CDR3 is CASSPRGGQSNQPQHF. CDR3 bases: TGTGCCAGTAGCCCCCGAGGGGGGCAAAGCAATCAGCCCCAGCATTTT. Full variable domain (remainder filled in from reference TRBV19 and TRBJ1-5): DGGITQSPKYLFRKEGQNVTLSCEQNLNHDAMYWYRQDPGQGLRLIYYSQIVNDFQKGDIAEGYSVSREKKESFPLTVTSAQKNPTAFYLCASSPRGGQSNQPQHFGDGTRLSIL.

This clonotype was seen a handful of times. CDR3 in amino acids: CSVLEERNQPQHF. The DNA of the CDR3 is TGCAGCGTTTTGGAGGAGCGCAATCAGCCCCAGCATTTT. This rearrangement joins TRBV29-1 to TRBJ1-5; D call uncertain. The germline CDR1 and CDR2 sequences are SQVTM and ANQGSEA. The ends were cut back, 5 bases at V and 2 bases at J, with 10 bases in the middle. This CDR3 is built from 13 residues.

This clonotype came up many times. This chain uses TRBV6-4 with TRBJ1-1; no clear D gene. The V end lost 4 bases, the J end lost 3 bases, and 9 bases lay between the germline ends. CDR1 MRHNA and CDR2 SNTAGT come from the germline V gene. CDR3 length: 13 amino acids. This CDR3 is CASSVEADTEAFF. CDR3 in DNA: TGTGCCAGCAGTGTAGAGGCGGACACTGAAGCTTTCTTT.

This clonotype appeared a few times. This chain uses TRBV4-3 with TRBJ1-2, with a tentative D call TRBD1 (6 bases). The CDR3 length is 15 residues. Deletions cut 3 bases from V and 0 bases from J, with 11 bases between. Germline V gives CDR1 LGHNA, CDR2 YSLEER. The DNA for the CDR3 is TGCGCCAGCAGCCAGAGACAGGCCGCTAACTATGGCTACACCTTC. This codes for CASSQRQAANYGYTF.

This clonotype came up a few times. CDR3 region: CATSRVQGVLNTIYF. In DNA, the CDR3 is TGTGCCACCAGCAGAGTCCAAGGGGTCCTAAACACCATATATTTT. The rearrangement links TRBV15 to TRBJ1-3, with D tentatively TRBD1 (5 bases). CDR1 is LNHNV, CDR2 YYDKDF, per germline (reference sequence). V lost 1 base to trimming and J lost 6 bases, with 13 bases between them. The CDR3 has 15 amino acids.

In this sample, this clonotype turned up a few times. V usage is TRBV4-2 and J usage is TRBJ2-3; unclear D gene. CDR1 and CDR2 (germline): LGHNA, YNFKEQ. V gave up 2 bases and J gave up 1 base, with 7 bases separating them. The CDR3 length is 14 residues. DNA for the CDR3: TGTGCCAGCAGCCAACGTGGCGGCACAGATACGCAGTATTTT. Its protein is CASSQRGGTDTQYF.

This clonotype has more than one count but fewer than ten. The gene calls are TRBV6-1 and TRBJ1-6; perhaps TRBD1 as D (6 bases). Germline lookup yields CDR1 MNHNS and CDR2 SASEGT. Trimming cost V 7 bases and J 5 bases, with 12 bases left between them. The CDR3 length is 14 residues. CDR3 bases: TGTGCCAGCAAGGACAGCATGAATAATTCACCCCTCCACTTT. Encoded protein: CASKDSMNNSPLHF.

This clonotype was seen a few times. V and J are TRBV12-3 or TRBV12-4 and TRBJ1-5; D perhaps matches TRBD1 (6 bases). The CDR3 length is 15 residues. The V gene lost 7 bases and the J gene lost 2 bases, with 15 bases spanning the gap. This CDR3 reads CASKRGEVGNQPQHF. CDR3 coding DNA: TGTGCCAGCAAGAGGGGGGAGGTGGGCAATCAGCCCCAGCATTTT.

J is TRBJ1-1 and V is TRBV12-3 or TRBV12-4, with D perhaps TRBD1 (5 bases). This CDR3 is 15 amino acids long. Trimming took off 5 bases at V and 0 bases at J, with 13 bases between the two ends. The CDR3 protein is CASSDTGGLNTEAFF. CDR3 nucleotides: TGTGCCAGCAGTGATACCGGGGGTCTGAACACTGAAGCTTTCTTT.

The rearrangement uses TRBV2 and TRBJ1-1; D ambiguous. The CDR3 length is 14 residues. Germline CDR1 is SNHLY and CDR2 is FYNNEI. Trimming pared 4 bases from V and 4 bases from J, leaving 13 bases between. The CDR3 sequence is CASSGEALGTEAFF. The CDR3 bases are TGTGCCAGCAGTGGCGAGGCCTTGGGCACTGAAGCTTTCTTT.

A few counts support this clonotype. V and J are TRBV24-1 and TRBJ1-2, with D maybe TRBD1 (6 bases). Looked up from germline, CDR1 is KGHDR and CDR2 is SFDVKD. V lost 5 bases, J lost 8 bases, and 14 bases lay in between. CDR3 length: 13 amino acids. The CDR3 DNA reads TGTGCCACCAGTGTCCCGACAGGTACCGGCTACACCTTC. Its translation is CATSVPTGTGYTF.

This clonotype was seen repeatedly, ten times or more. The chain recombines TRBV12-3 or TRBV12-4 with TRBJ2-7; 11 bases line up with TRBD2. V lost 7 bases to trimming and J lost 0 bases; unmatched junction nucleotides: 5. The CDR3 totals 15 residues. CDR3 coding DNA: TGTGCCAGCACCCACGGACTAGCGGGCTCCTACGAGCAGTACTTC. It translates to CASTHGLAGSYEQYF.

This chain joins TRBV6-5 and TRBJ1-4, with D perhaps TRBD1 (6 bases). V gave up 2 bases and J gave up 4 bases, with 20 bases separating them. The CDR3 spans 18 residues. Germline V CDR1 and CDR2: MNHEY, SVGAGI. CDR3 region: CASSYGRAGVLSNEKLFF. In nucleotides, the CDR3 is TGTGCCAGCAGTTACGGGAGGGCAGGGGTGCTTAGTAATGAAAAACTGTTTTTT.

The chain has TRBV18 and TRBJ1-5, with D maybe TRBD1 (5 bases). The CDR3 runs 15 residues. V lost 3 bases and J lost 4, with 13 bases in between. The germline CDR1 and CDR2 sequences are KGHSH and LQKENI. CDR3 region: CASSPTREGNQPQHF. The CDR3, as DNA: TGTGCCAGCTCACCTACAAGGGAGGGGAATCAGCCCCAGCATTTT.

The rearrangement links TRBV19 to TRBJ2-3; unclear D gene. The CDR3 totals 12 residues. The V and J ends lost 6 bases and 4 bases respectively, with 8 bases between them. Germline V gene sequence: CDR1 LNHDA, CDR2 SQIVND (reference sequence). CDR3 coding DNA: TGTGCCAGTAGCCTTCTCGCAGATACGCAGTATTTT. Translating gives CASSLLADTQYF.

This clonotype was counted at least ten times. V usage is TRBV20-1 and J usage is TRBJ2-3; 7 bases match TRBD2. CDR3 length: 16 residues. V shed 1 base, J shed 0 bases, and the junction held 7 bases outside the gene matches. CDR1 and CDR2 (germline): DFQATT, SNEGSKA (reference sequence). The CDR3 DNA sequence: TGCAGTGCTAGAGTGGCTAGCGGACCTAGCACAGATACGCAGTATTTT. This encodes CSARVASGPSTDTQYF.

V usage is TRBV6-2 or TRBV6-3 and J usage is TRBJ2-3, with TRBD2 identical over 12 bases. The CDR3 contains 17 residues. After removal of 6 bases from V and 0 bases from J, the junction contained 7 bases not matched to a gene. Germline V gene data show CDR1 as MNHEY and CDR2 as SVGEGT. CDR3 DNA sequence: TGTGCCAGCAGACAACGGACTAGCGGGGCTAGCACAGATACGCAGTATTTT. Amino acids: CASRQRTSGASTDTQYF.

The rearrangement links TRBV19 to TRBJ1-6; possible D gene TRBD1, 6 bases. CDR3 length: 15 amino acids. CDR1 and CDR2 (germline): LNHDA, SQIVND (reference sequence). V was pared by 7 bases and J by 5 bases, with 15 bases between. CDR3 sequence: CASKAARGNNSPLHF. CDR3 in DNA: TGTGCCAGTAAAGCCGCTAGGGGGAATAATTCACCCCTCCACTTT.

The CDR3: CASSPPGLDEQYF. The CDR3 DNA reads TGTGCCAGCAGCCCCCCAGGGTTAGACGAGCAGTACTTC. The chain links TRBV7-9 to TRBJ2-7, with D tentatively TRBD1 (5 bases). CDR3 length: 13 residues. With 5 bases removed from V and 5 bases from J, the gap between germline ends came to 13 bases. Per the germline V gene, CDR1 is SEHNR and CDR2 is FQNEAQ (reference sequence).

This clonotype has a count of ten or more. This chain uses TRBV7-9 with TRBJ2-3; 7 bases line up with TRBD2. Unmatched junction bases numbered 6, after V lost 1 base and J lost 2 bases. The CDR3 spans 16 residues. Germline V gene data show CDR1 as SEHNR and CDR2 as FQNEAQ (reference sequence). This chain's CDR3 is CASSLGAGVHTDTQYF. Here the CDR3 DNA reads TGTGCCAGCAGCTTAGGCGCGGGGGTGCACACAGATACGCAGTATTTT.

This clonotype was recorded a few times. This rearrangement joins TRBV6-1 to TRBJ2-7; 9 bases are shared with TRBD1. Trimming took 1 base from V and 5 from J; bases not matched to a gene: 9. The CDR3 length is 16 residues. CDR1 and CDR2 from the germline V gene are MNHNS and SASEGT. CDR3 nucleotides: TGTGCCAGCAGTGAAGGAATCGGACAGGGGTCCGACGAGCAGTACTTC. It encodes CASSEGIGQGSDEQYF.

The rearrangement joins TRBV5-1 to TRBJ2-3; D remains ambiguous. CDR1 and CDR2 (germline): SGHRS, YFSETQ. V dropped 0 bases and J dropped 2 bases, with 7 bases sitting between them. This CDR3 comprises 14 residues. CDR3 nucleotides: TGCGCCAGCAGCTTGGCTTTCGACACAGATACGCAGTATTTT. Amino acids: CASSLAFDTDTQYF.

This clonotype came up a few times. The gene calls are TRBV19 and TRBJ1-5; D perhaps matches TRBD1 (6 bases). The germline V gene encodes CDR1 LNHDA and CDR2 SQIVND (reference sequence). V was shortened by 5 bases and J by 7 bases, with 18 bases between the two germline ends. The CDR3 loop spans 15 amino acids. CDR3 amino acids: CASSGVDSWSQPQHF. CDR3 in DNA: TGTGCCAGTAGTGGGGTGGACAGTTGGTCCCAGCCCCAGCATTTT.

At least ten counts were recorded for this clonotype. The V gene is TRBV7-3, the J gene TRBJ2-1; tentatively, D is TRBD1 (6 bases). The V end was cut by 5 bases, the J end by 0 bases, with 11 bases between. CDR1 and CDR2 (germline): SGHTA, FQGTGA. This CDR3 has 15 amino acids. The CDR3 sequence is CASSPDRSSYNEQFF. The CDR3 DNA sequence: TGTGCCAGCAGCCCCGACAGGAGCTCCTACAATGAGCAGTTCTTC. The whole variable domain, filled in from reference TRBV7-3 and TRBJ2-1, reads GAGVSQTPSNKVTEKGKYVELRCDPISGHTALYWYRQSLGQGPEFLIYFQGTGAADDSGLPNDRFFAVRPEGSVSTLKIQRTERGDSAVYLCASSPDRSSYNEQFFGPGTRLTVL.

The J gene is TRBJ2-1, the V gene TRBV10-1; the match to TRBD2 covers 13 bases. This CDR3 is 16 amino acids long. CDR1 WNHNN and CDR2 SYGVQD come from the germline V gene (reference sequence). J lost 4 bases, V lost 8 bases, and 8 bases had no gene match. In DNA form, the CDR3 reads TGCGCCAGCTCACCACGGACTAGCGGGGGTTACAATGAGCAGTTCTTC. Translated: CASSPRTSGGYNEQFF.

This clonotype was seen ten or more times. CDR3 region: CASSLGGKPNTEAFF. CDR3 coding DNA: TGTGCCAGCAGTTTGGGGGGAAAACCGAACACTGAAGCTTTCTTT. This rearrangement joins TRBV28 to TRBJ1-1; tentatively, D is TRBD1 (5 bases). CDR3 length: 15 amino acids. Germline assignment: CDR1 MDHEN and CDR2 SYDVKM. Between the trimmed V and J ends, which lost 3 bases and 1 base, there was a span of 12 bases.